The rows below give T cell receptor beta chains drawn from one sample of a study of blood T cell repertoires in COVID-19. Some clones are missing from TCRdb's copy, which holds only in-frame ones; the method was immunoSEQ multiplex PCR. The sample has roughly 92,000 clones, around 87% seen once. Sequences were obtained from peripheral blood. The receptors were sampled from a woman aged 80 or over with acute or convalescent COVID-19. The CDR3 runs from the conserved cysteine through the conserved F or W. D genes are given only for firm matches. Some rows mark clone size as missing; the rest say once, few, many or name a class of expanded clone.

v_call	d_call	cdr3_length	clone_size	j_call	cdr3_aa	cdr3_nt
TRBV6-5	TRBD1	13	-	TRBJ2-1	CAQGASAQGEQFF	TGTGCCCAGGGGGCTAGCGCCCAAGGGGAGCAGTTCTTC
TRBV15	-	12	-	TRBJ1-6	CATSRDSSPLHF	TGTGCCACCAGCAGAGATTCATCACCCCTCCACTTT
TRBV12-3/TRBV12-4	-	13	once	TRBJ1-5	CASSSSGVQPQHF	TGTGCCAGCAGTTCGTCAGGGGTTCAGCCCCAGCATTTT
TRBV5-1	TRBD2	18	once	TRBJ2-1	CASTPQLLAGVTFNEQFF	TGCGCCAGCACCCCCCAGCTACTAGCGGGAGTCACGTTTAATGAGCAGTTCTTC
TRBV7-3	-	15	few	TRBJ2-1	CASSLTSDSYNEQFF	TGTGCCAGCAGCTTAACGAGCGACTCCTACAATGAGCAGTTCTTC
TRBV2	-	13	-	TRBJ1-5	CASRLERDQPQHF	TGTGCCAGCAGGCTAGAGAGAGATCAGCCCCAGCATTTT
TRBV30	TRBD1	12	-	TRBJ1-2	CARDRRNYGYTF	TGTGCCCGGGACAGACGCAACTATGGCTACACCTTC
TRBV6-5	-	14	-	TRBJ1-1	CASSYFRDNTEAFF	TGTGCCAGCAGTTACTTTCGGGATAACACTGAAGCTTTCTTT
TRBV19	-	15	-	TRBJ2-2	CASSGRVGNTGELFF	TGTGCCAGTAGCGGGAGAGTAGGGAACACCGGGGAGCTGTTTTTT
TRBV6-6	TRBD2	16	-	TRBJ2-1	CASSIPAGGVGNEQFF	TGTGCCAGCTCCATCCCCGCGGGGGGGGTTGGGAATGAGCAGTTCTTC
TRBV11-2	-	13	-	TRBJ2-2	CASSLTNTGELFF	TGTGCCAGCAGCCTAACGAACACCGGGGAGCTGTTTTTT
TRBV18	-	16	-	TRBJ2-1	CASSQAGKRPYNEQFF	TGTGCCAGCTCACAGGCCGGGAAGAGGCCCTACAATGAGCAGTTCTTC
TRBV6-5	-	13	-	TRBJ1-4	CASSRRGSEKLFF	TGTGCCAGCAGTCGTCGGGGGAGCGAAAAACTGTTTTTT
TRBV11-3	TRBD2	15	once	TRBJ2-3	CASSNSGKLTDTQYF	TGTGCCAGCAGCAATAGCGGGAAGCTCACAGATACGCAGTATTTT
TRBV21-1	-	14	once	TRBJ1-2	CASTRTAANYGYTF	TGTGCCAGCACCCGGACAGCAGCTAACTATGGCTACACCTTC
TRBV6-2/TRBV6-3	TRBD2	15	-	TRBJ2-1	CASSSLAGVHNEQFF	TGTGCCAGCAGTTCCCTCGCGGGGGTCCACAATGAGCAGTTCTTC
TRBV3-1/TRBV3-2	-	13	-	TRBJ2-5	CASSPGLGETQYF	TGTGCCAGCAGCCCAGGACTGGGGGAGACCCAGTACTTC
TRBV29-1	TRBD1	17	-	TRBJ1-2	CSATPGQGSLWGYGYTF	TGCAGCGCCACACCGGGACAGGGGTCCCTATGGGGCTATGGCTACACCTTC
TRBV30	TRBD1	14	-	TRBJ1-5	CAWSGDRDHQPQHF	TGTGCCTGGAGCGGGGACAGGGATCATCAGCCCCAGCATTTT
TRBV14	TRBD2	16	-	TRBJ2-3	CASSHSSSGITDTQYF	TGTGCCAGCAGCCACTCGTCTAGCGGAATCACAGATACGCAGTATTTT
TRBV10-3	-	16	-	TRBJ2-6	CAISVSPGGAANVLTF	TGTGCCATCAGTGTATCACCCGGGGGTGCGGCCAACGTCCTGACTTTC
TRBV29-1	-	11	-	TRBJ1-4	CSVESGQGLFF	TGCAGCGTTGAGAGCGGTCAAGGTTTATTTTTT
TRBV18	-	14	-	TRBJ1-1	CASSEVIKNTEAFF	TGTGCCAGCTCAGAGGTGATTAAGAACACTGAAGCTTTCTTT
TRBV5-1	TRBD1	16	-	TRBJ1-2	CASSLGDRGYYYGYTF	TGCGCCAGCAGCTTGGGGGACAGGGGATATTACTATGGCTACACCTTC
TRBV14	TRBD2	16	-	TRBJ2-1	CASSRTSGGVYNEQFF	TGTGCCAGCAGCCGGACTAGCGGGGGGGTCTACAATGAGCAGTTCTTC
TRBV5-1	-	14	-	TRBJ1-1	CASSLLTENTEAFF	TGCGCCAGCAGCTTATTGACAGAGAACACTGAAGCTTTCTTT
TRBV19	TRBD1	14	-	TRBJ2-1	CASRTGSLYNEQFF	TGTGCCAGTAGGACAGGGTCACTCTACAATGAGCAGTTCTTC
TRBV9	TRBD1	16	-	TRBJ1-3	CASSASGTGVGNTIYF	TGTGCCAGCAGCGCATCCGGGACAGGGGTTGGAAACACCATATATTTT
TRBV9	TRBD2	19	-	TRBJ2-1	CASSPSSGLAGPSYNEQFF	TGTGCCAGCAGCCCTTCCTCGGGGCTAGCGGGGCCCTCCTACAATGAGCAGTTCTTC
TRBV7-9	-	18	-	TRBJ2-3	CASSPPSAGTFNTDTQYF	TGTGCCAGCAGCCCCCCCTCGGCCGGGACTTTCAACACAGATACGCAGTATTTT
TRBV6-5	-	14	-	TRBJ1-1	CASSYEGRNTEAFF	TGTGCCAGCAGTTACGAGGGTAGGAACACTGAAGCTTTCTTT
TRBV11-2	-	15	-	TRBJ1-1	CASSLRGGFDTEAFF	TGTGCCAGCAGCCTTAGGGGGGGTTTTGACACTGAAGCTTTCTTT
TRBV30	-	14	-	TRBJ2-2	CAWSGGRITGELFF	TGTGCCTGGAGCGGGGGGCGGATCACCGGGGAGCTGTTTTTT
TRBV11-3	-	14	-	TRBJ2-1	CASSAEALGNEQFF	TGTGCCAGCAGCGCCGAGGCCCTGGGCAATGAGCAGTTCTTC
TRBV5-6	TRBD1	14	-	TRBJ2-5	CASSRGQGRETQYF	TGTGCCAGCAGCCGCGGACAGGGAAGAGAGACCCAGTACTTC
TRBV3-1/TRBV3-2	-	14	-	TRBJ2-3	CASSQGSSTDTQYF	TGTGCCAGCAGCCAAGGGAGTAGCACAGATACGCAGTATTTT
TRBV20-1	TRBD1	11	-	TRBJ1-4	CSAPTGTGRVF	TGCAGTGCTCCAACCGGGACAGGAAGGGTTTTT
TRBV6-6	-	14	-	TRBJ2-7	CASSYSSGSYEQYF	TGTGCCAGCAGTTACTCAAGCGGTTCCTACGAGCAGTACTTC
TRBV6-1	-	14	once	TRBJ2-5	CASSEERGGETQYF	TGTGCCAGCAGTGAGGAAAGGGGTGGAGAGACCCAGTACTTC
TRBV6-2/TRBV6-3	TRBD2	19	-	TRBJ2-5	CASSYRSGFGGGAEETQYF	TGTGCCAGCAGTTACCGCTCCGGATTTGGCGGGGGGGCCGAAGAGACCCAGTACTTC
TRBV7-2	TRBD1	16	-	TRBJ1-1	CASSLGRGTGSPEAFF	TGTGCCAGCAGCTTAGGTCGCGGGACAGGTTCCCCTGAAGCTTTCTTT
TRBV1	-	14	-	TRBJ2-7	CTSSHRRDRDEQYF	TGCACCAGCAGCCATCGTAGGGACAGGGACGAGCAGTACTTC
TRBV11-2	-	12	-	TRBJ2-7	CASSETDYEQYF	TGTGCCAGCAGCGAAACAGACTACGAGCAGTACTTC
TRBV19	-	15	-	TRBJ2-7	CASSIELGQNYEQYF	TGTGCCAGTAGTATAGAATTAGGACAGAACTACGAGCAGTACTTC
TRBV2	-	13	-	TRBJ1-3	CASRPGPGNTIYF	TGTGCCAGCAGGCCAGGGCCTGGAAACACCATATATTTT
TRBV2	-	12	few	TRBJ1-2	CASTTGSGGYTF	TGTGCCAGCACAACGGGGTCGGGTGGCTACACCTTC
TRBV30	TRBD1	13	-	TRBJ2-5	CACGQGISETQYF	TGTGCCTGCGGACAGGGTATAAGCGAGACCCAGTACTTC
TRBV2	-	14	-	TRBJ2-2	CASGGGANTGELFF	TGTGCCAGCGGAGGGGGGGCAAACACCGGGGAGCTGTTTTTT
TRBV7-6	-	13	-	TRBJ2-3	CASSLGEVDTQYF	TGTGCCAGCAGCTTAGGGGAGGTAGATACGCAGTATTTT
TRBV6-1	TRBD1	14	-	TRBJ1-2	CASSELDRGEGYTF	TGTGCCAGCAGTGAATTGGACAGGGGAGAAGGCTACACCTTC
TRBV6-5	-	14	-	TRBJ2-7	CASRQTSYMYEQYF	TGTGCCAGCAGACAGACTAGTTATATGTACGAGCAGTACTTC
TRBV7-9	TRBD1	15	-	TRBJ1-2	CASSLVTGEARGYTF	TGTGCCAGCAGCTTAGTGACAGGGGAGGCTAGAGGCTACACCTTC
TRBV29-1	-	13	-	TRBJ1-2	CSVNRAADYGYTF	TGCAGCGTAAACAGGGCGGCCGACTATGGCTACACCTTC
TRBV2	-	12	-	TRBJ1-1	CASSERGTEAFF	TGTGCCAGCAGTGAACGGGGCACTGAAGCTTTCTTT
TRBV6-2/TRBV6-3	-	14	-	TRBJ1-1	CASSNDRPVIEAFF	TGTGCCAGCAGTAACGACAGGCCAGTAATTGAAGCTTTCTTT
TRBV18	TRBD2	18	-	TRBJ2-3	CASSTVSERELHTDTQYF	TGTGCCAGCTCAACCGTCTCGGAGCGGGAGCTTCACACAGATACGCAGTATTTT